This T cell receptor beta chain emerged from a study of graft-versus-host responses after intestinal transplantation. About the research overall: Isolated intestinal, liver-intestinal, or multivisceral transplants were what recipients had. The study gave all recipients anti-thymocyte globulin induction, then tacrolimus and steroids for two to three years.

Only in-frame clones appear in the TCRdb table, and some are missing; sequencing was by immunoSEQ multiplex PCR. The sample lists about 93,000 clones, approximately 80% occurring once. The sample holds one count of this clone. Antigen specificity is unknown. Findings of the study overall: GvH clonotypes were identified within recipient marrow, with a subset emerging first in ileum or blood. Graft-donor T cell macrochimerism coincided with high graft-versus-host to host-versus-graft clonal ratios in allografts.

This CDR3 region has 15 residues. Germline loops: CDR1 GTSNPN, CDR2 SVGIG (reference sequence). V shed 1 base and J 4 bases; nucleotides not matched to a gene: 8. The TCR was taken from a human donor who received an intestinal transplant. Material: unstimulated CD4+ T cells sorted from spleen or lymph node cells, obtained before intestinal transplant. The V gene is TRBV30, the J gene TRBJ2-3, with 7 bases fitting TRBD2. CDR3 DNA sequence: TGTGCCTGGAGTGGGACGGGGGGAATAGCAGATACGCAGTATTTT. Amino acid sequence: CAWSGTGGIADTQYF.